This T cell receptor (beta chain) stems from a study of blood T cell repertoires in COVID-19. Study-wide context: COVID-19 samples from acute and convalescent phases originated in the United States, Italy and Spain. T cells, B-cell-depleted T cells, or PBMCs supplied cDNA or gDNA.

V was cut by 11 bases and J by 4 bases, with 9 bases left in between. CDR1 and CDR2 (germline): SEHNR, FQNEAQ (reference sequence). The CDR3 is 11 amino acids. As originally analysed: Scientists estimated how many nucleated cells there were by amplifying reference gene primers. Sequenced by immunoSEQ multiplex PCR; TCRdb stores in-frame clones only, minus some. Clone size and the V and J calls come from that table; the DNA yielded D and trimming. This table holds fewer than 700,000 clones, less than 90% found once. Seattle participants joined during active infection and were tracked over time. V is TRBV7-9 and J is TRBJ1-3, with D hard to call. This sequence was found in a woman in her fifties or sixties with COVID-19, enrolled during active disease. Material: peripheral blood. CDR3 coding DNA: TGTGCCGGAGATCGGGGAAACACCATATATTTT. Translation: CAGDRGNTIYF. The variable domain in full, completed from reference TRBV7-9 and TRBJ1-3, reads DTGVSQNPRHKITKRGQNVTFRCDPISEHNRLYWYRQTLGQGPEFLTYFQNEAQLEKSRLLSDRFSAERPKGSFSTLEIQRTEQGDSAMYLCAGDRGNTIYFGEGSWLTVV.